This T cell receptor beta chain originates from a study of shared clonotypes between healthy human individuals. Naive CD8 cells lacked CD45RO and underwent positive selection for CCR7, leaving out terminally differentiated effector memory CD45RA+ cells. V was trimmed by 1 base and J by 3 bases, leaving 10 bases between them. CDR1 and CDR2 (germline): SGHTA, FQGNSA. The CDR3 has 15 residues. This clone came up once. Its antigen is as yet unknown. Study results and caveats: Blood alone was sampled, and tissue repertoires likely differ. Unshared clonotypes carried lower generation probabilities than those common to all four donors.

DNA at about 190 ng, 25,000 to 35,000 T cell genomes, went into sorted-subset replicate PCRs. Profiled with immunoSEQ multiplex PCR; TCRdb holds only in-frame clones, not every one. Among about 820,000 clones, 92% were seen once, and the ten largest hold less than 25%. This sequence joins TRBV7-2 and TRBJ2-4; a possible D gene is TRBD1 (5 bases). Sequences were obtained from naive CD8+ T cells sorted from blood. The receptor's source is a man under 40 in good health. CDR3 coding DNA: TGTGCCAGCAGCTTAGGGGGCAGTGACAAAAACATTCAGTACTTC. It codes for CASSLGGSDKNIQYF. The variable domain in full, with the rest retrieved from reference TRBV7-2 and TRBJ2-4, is GAGVSQSPSNKVTEKGKDVELRCDPISGHTALYWYRQSLGQGLEFLIYFQGNSAPDKSGLPSDRFSAERTGGSVSTLTIQRTQQEDSAVYLCASSLGGSDKNIQYFGAGTRLSVL.